The source of this T cell receptor (beta chain) is a study of HIV-infected patients and healthy controls (dated by TCRdb to the mid-2010s). Notes on the research overall: After three months of therapy, CD4 counts in most of the 16 patients increased to a modest but significant degree while remaining below normal ranges. The CD4:CD8 ratio rose slightly, whereas CD8 counts showed no consistent shift during early therapy. An undetectable viral load was attained by 11 of 16 patients by the second bleed and by all patients after a further year of therapy. Patients lacked overall T-cell lymphocytopenia, and total CDR3 counts per chain did not differ significantly from controls. The study tested whether deep TCR repertoire sequencing of HIV patients' small blood samples could capture immune perturbation and reconstitution. The paper as a whole reports these results and caveats: Alpha-chain CDR3s from MAIT cells occurred at high frequency in healthy controls but were severely depleted in HIV+ repertoires. The pairing of alpha and beta chains was not determined in the samples. The study cohorts differed slightly in age and sex profile, but those differences did not account for the observed differences in diversity. HIV-associated CDR3s exhibited a significant reduction in frequency during therapy, whereas CMV-associated CDR3s exhibited no significant change, although the majority increased in frequency. Both the Jaccard index and the count of highly shared sequences showed that healthy controls shared more CDR3s between individuals than HIV+ patients did. Processing was restricted to sixteen HIV-infected individuals, which the authors judged to be a major constraint on the generalizability of the findings. Comparisons were complicated by unequal numbers of distinct sequences between patients and controls, and rare events from HIV-infected data were overweighted by size-matching. Significantly different mean usage between HIV-infected patients and controls was observed for eight alpha and eight beta V genes. Roughly threefold more distinct CDR3s and higher Shannon diversity were observed in healthy control repertoires than in untreated HIV+ repertoires. Treated samples reflected only 2 to 3 months of therapy, arguably too short to observe immune reconstitution given low adult thymic output. HIV-infected repertoires had significantly higher mean Gini indices than controls, possibly reflecting oligoclonality. The study did not determine donor HLA types. In size-matched repertoire data, the apparent post-therapy recovery of the Gini index in HIV-infected patients was not replicated. The use of whole blood limited sequencing depth and precluded separation of the dynamics of distinct T-cell subpopulations.

Follow-up blood from HIV-infected patients was collected roughly three months, about 14 weeks, after antiretroviral therapy began. Whole blood was used without cell fractionation, so all unsorted peripheral T cells were reflected in the repertoire. For RNA extraction, about 2.7 ml of peripheral blood was collected into Tempus tubes. Patients were deemed ineligible for enrollment if they had febrile or AIDS-related illness, tumors, hepatitis B or C coinfection, immunomodulatory therapy, recent vaccination or treatment interruptions. Residual genomic DNA was removed with the TURBO-DNase kit and globin mRNA was depleted with GLOBINclear. Worth noting for this clonotype: Its cognate antigen has yet to be identified. Base-call qualities are not available, and no considerably larger clone is one nucleotide away.

Approximately 0.5 ug RNA was reverse transcribed with SuperScript III using primers against the alpha and beta constant regions. Separate libraries for the alpha and beta chains were generated through chain-specific third strand synthesis that incorporated multiplexing indices. In the protocol, all rearrangements within a chain were amplified with a single primer pair so that primer bias was avoided, and molecular barcodes were added to each cDNA molecule. T4 RNA Ligase 1 joined purified cDNA to a 5' RACE adapter that carried a random hexamer and the SP2 sequencing primer site. Second strand synthesis was primed from the SP2 site with Phusion polymerase, using slow temperature ramps to favor optimal annealing. The 12-nucleotide barcode on each molecule comprised two random hexamer sequences, both introduced before amplification and concatenated. A brief initial PCR introduced P5 and P7 adapter elements together with a second index, and an approximately 23-cycle amplification PCR using P5s and P7 primers was subsequently performed. Libraries received about 30 PCR cycles in total, were quantified on a Qubit, sized on a Bioanalyzer, and diluted to 4 nM. Sequencing of the normalized libraries was performed on an Illumina MiSeq with 2 x 250 paired-end kits. MinElute columns were the means by which the reverse transcription reactions were cleaned up, and the reactions were eluted into 10 ul Tris-Cl. Adapter ligations were incubated for 23 hours at 16 degrees C and subsequently purified with AMPure XP beads at a 1:1 ratio. The original pipeline was this. A modified Decombinator processed the demultiplexed FASTQ files and output V, J, insert and barcode information. Sequences sharing a barcode but differing from the dominant sequence were discarded as errors, and barcodes clustered at Levenshtein distance 3 were counted to estimate original cDNA molecules. The R packages ineq, vegan, igraph and RCytoscape were used for downstream analyses, with IMGT nomenclature and CDR3 definitions applied. V gene usage was calculated across distinct sequences, with every TCR tallied a single time to avoid skew from clonal expansion. Within a donor, similarity networks joined unique CDR3 amino acid sequences in every case where two of them were separated by a single Levenshtein edit. Published HIV-specific CDR3s (92 alpha, 700 or so beta) and CMV-specific CDR3s (13 alpha, around 250 beta) were assembled and queried against the repertoires. Random subsampling to size-matched repertoires showed patients' decreased diversity was not caused by their lower sequence numbers. TCRdb trimmed the raw reads at Q25, called clones with MiXCR and kept productive beta chains. Each entry is one CDR3 protein sequence, shown with its most common DNA and genes. Clone size and V and J calls follow TCRdb, not the original study. The sample table contains fewer than 8,000 distinct CDR3 sequences; only one count was recorded for under 9.5% of them. The ten biggest clones cover around 20% of the sample.

From the germline V gene (reference sequence), CDR1 is PRHDT and CDR2 is FYEKMQ. V gives up 2 bases and J gives up 3 bases, and the segment between their germline ends measures 2 bases. The CDR3 covers 12 residues, taking in both the cysteine and the phenylalanine. Only CDR3 DNA is held: 36 bases, read in frame from base 1. The input for sequencing was blood, taken during antiretroviral therapy. The sequence links TRBV13 to TRBJ2-1; no confident D gene assignment can be made. The sequence came from an adult with HIV infection. The sequence in DNA is TGTGCCAGCAGCTTATACTACAATGAGCAGTTCTTC. It is translated as CASSLYYNEQFF.